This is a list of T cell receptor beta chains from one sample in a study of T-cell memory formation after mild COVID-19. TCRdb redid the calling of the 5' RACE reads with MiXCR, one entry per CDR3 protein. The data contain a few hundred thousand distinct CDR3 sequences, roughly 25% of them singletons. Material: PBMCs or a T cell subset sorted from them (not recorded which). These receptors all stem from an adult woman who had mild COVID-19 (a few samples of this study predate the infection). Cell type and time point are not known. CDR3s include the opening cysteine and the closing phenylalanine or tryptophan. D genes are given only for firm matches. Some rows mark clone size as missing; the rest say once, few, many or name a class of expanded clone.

TGCAGCGTACTCCACCGGGAACAAGAGACCCAGTACTTC,CSVLHREQETQYF,NA,TRBV29-1,NA,TRBJ2-5
TGCAGCGTCGCCAAAGGGACGGCAAATGAAGCTTTCTTT,CSVAKGTANEAFF,few,TRBV29-1,NA,TRBJ1-1
TGTGCCAGCAGTGAAGAAGGAGTAATTTACGAGCAGTACTTC,CASSEEGVIYEQYF,NA,TRBV2,NA,TRBJ2-7
TGTGCCAGCGGGGGGTTTTACTCTGGAAACACCATATATTTT,CASGGFYSGNTIYF,NA,TRBV6-5,NA,TRBJ1-3
TGTGCCAGCAGTGACCCGAGCGATGAAGCTTTCTTT,CASSDPSDEAFF,NA,TRBV6-1,NA,TRBJ1-1
TGTGCCAGCAGTTCAAGCTCCGGGGCCAACGTCCTGACTTTC,CASSSSSGANVLTF,many,TRBV27,NA,TRBJ2-6
TGCAGTGCTAGTGGAGGAGATACGCAGTATTTT,CSASGGDTQYF,NA,TRBV20-1,NA,TRBJ2-3
TGCGCCAGCAGCTTGGCCAAATTGAACAGGGATGCGCAGTATTTT,CASSLAKLNRDAQYF,NA,TRBV5-1,NA,TRBJ2-3
TGTGCCAGCAGCTCGGACAGGGTAGGAGGCTACACCTTC,CASSSDRVGGYTF,NA,TRBV5-4,TRBD1,TRBJ1-2
TGTGCCAGCAGTTCTTGGGTCCGGGGGGCCCTCCAAGAGACCCAGTACTTC,CASSSWVRGALQETQYF,few,TRBV6-2/TRBV6-3,NA,TRBJ2-5
TGCAGTGCTCCGGACAGGGGGCGCGGGGAGACCCAGTACTTC,CSAPDRGRGETQYF,few,TRBV20-1,TRBD1,TRBJ2-5
TGTGCCAGTAGTCCCTTGTGGACTAGCGGGACCCACGAGCAGTACTTC,CASSPLWTSGTHEQYF,NA,TRBV19,TRBD2,TRBJ2-7
TGTGCCAGCACCCGGACGGTCTACAATGAGCAGTTCTTC,CASTRTVYNEQFF,few,TRBV5-6,NA,TRBJ2-1
TGTGCCAGCAGAAAGACTGGGACAGTTAATTCACCCCTCCACTTT,CASRKTGTVNSPLHF,NA,TRBV3-1,TRBD1,TRBJ1-6
TGTGCCAGCAGCCCACTGCGGGCGGGCAGGAAACTTACTCGTTATGGCTACACCTTC,CASSPLRAGRKLTRYGYTF,few,TRBV5-6,NA,TRBJ1-2